The rows below give T cell receptor beta chains drawn from one sample of a study of beta chain features in type 1 diabetes. Profiled with immunoSEQ multiplex PCR; TCRdb holds only in-frame clones, not every one. Here the sample spans about 360,000 clones, around 12% being singletons. Sequencing was done on a sample of naive CD4+ T cells from blood. Receptors originate from a man aged 18 to 30 in good health. Each CDR3 is given with its conserved first and last residue. D genes are given only for firm matches.

J gene: TRBJ1-4; V gene: TRBV7-9; D gene: TRBD1; CDR3 protein: CASSLGGQGGEKLFF
J gene: TRBJ2-5; V gene: TRBV28; D gene: TRBD2; CDR3 protein: CASLGGQETQYF
J gene: TRBJ1-5; V gene: TRBV30; D gene: .; CDR3 protein: CAWSQASAHQPQHF
J gene: TRBJ2-1; V gene: TRBV4-2; D gene: TRBD1; CDR3 protein: CASSQDQPDRGRNEQFF
J gene: TRBJ1-5; V gene: TRBV5-1; D gene: TRBD1; CDR3 protein: CASSLAGGTGYHF
J gene: TRBJ1-2; V gene: TRBV7-9; D gene: TRBD1; CDR3 protein: CASSSLTGYGYTF
J gene: TRBJ2-3; V gene: TRBV5-6; D gene: .; CDR3 protein: CASSLRTASTDTQYF
J gene: TRBJ2-3; V gene: TRBV7-2; D gene: TRBD2; CDR3 protein: CASSSQRGGTDTQYF
J gene: TRBJ2-5; V gene: TRBV7-8; D gene: TRBD1; CDR3 protein: CASSQRQGQETQYF
J gene: TRBJ2-1; V gene: TRBV4-3; D gene: TRBD2; CDR3 protein: CASSQEGTSGSHEQFF
J gene: TRBJ2-1; V gene: TRBV5-4; D gene: .; CDR3 protein: CASSLVGGIYNEQFF
J gene: TRBJ2-6; V gene: TRBV11-1; D gene: .; CDR3 protein: CASSLEPGSGANVLTF
J gene: TRBJ1-6; V gene: TRBV7-8; D gene: TRBD1; CDR3 protein: CASSWTGQRSPLHF
J gene: TRBJ2-1; V gene: TRBV27; D gene: TRBD2; CDR3 protein: CASSPLSSGRGNEQFF
J gene: TRBJ2-4; V gene: TRBV9; D gene: TRBD2; CDR3 protein: CASSVGAATSANIQYF
J gene: TRBJ2-4; V gene: TRBV27; D gene: .; CDR3 protein: CASSYTASAAQAKNIQYF
J gene: TRBJ2-1; V gene: TRBV7-2; D gene: TRBD2; CDR3 protein: CASRTGGGPYNEQFF